The present entry profiles one TCR beta chain with its context. The data originate from a study of spatial heterogeneity in lung cancer. In the study overall: Beta-chain sequences were consistently detected more often than alpha-chain sequences. In the raw reads, each unique TCR and UMI combination was present more than ten times on average.

A unique molecular identifier was attached to every TCR cDNA molecule. MiXCR, applied by TCRdb to the 5' RACE reads, yields one record per CDR3 protein. The data hold around 92,000 distinct CDR3 sequences, with 12% observed a single time. Noted time point: sample taken at primary tumor resection. Unsorted whole RNA from tumor, nontumor lung or frozen PBMC underwent sequencing. The donor population consisted of some 67 patients with untreated, early-stage non-small cell lung cancer. Per germline, CDR1 SGHVS and CDR2 FNYEAQ. The V gene lost 3 bases and the J gene lost 0 bases, with 4 bases spanning the gap. The CDR3 covers 13 residues.

The chain recombines TRBV7-6 with TRBJ2-3; no clear D gene. The sequenced sample was PBMCs, obtained at surgery. This receptor was identified in a male donor with early-stage non-small cell lung cancer. CDR3 region: CASSFASTDTQYF. CDR3 in DNA: TGTGCCAGCAGCTTTGCCAGCACAGATACGCAGTATTTT.